This T cell receptor (beta chain) stems from a study of spatial heterogeneity in lung cancer. On the study more broadly: Across the raw uncorrected reads, a unique TCR and UMI combination was observed, on average, more than ten times.

Time point: sample taken at primary tumor resection. Sequencing of whole RNA from tumor, nontumor lung or frozen PBMC involved no sorting. A unique molecular identifier was attached to every TCR cDNA molecule. TCRdb redid the calling of the 5' RACE reads with MiXCR, one entry per CDR3 protein. This sample has tens of thousands of distinct CDR3 sequences, with approximately 12% found just once. The CDR3 contains 15 residues. Germline V gives CDR1 MNHEY, CDR2 SMNVEV (reference sequence). Trimming left V 1 base short and J 3 bases short, with 11 bases between. The TCR comes from a male donor with early-stage non-small cell lung cancer. The sample was PBMCs, taken at surgery. The chain has TRBV27 and TRBJ2-3, with a tentative D call TRBD2 (6 bases). The CDR3 region is CASSLLLGGTDTQYF. For the CDR3, the DNA is TGTGCCAGCAGTTTATTGTTAGGAGGGACAGATACGCAGTATTTT.